The 4 T cell receptor beta chains below come from one sample, sequenced in a study of beta chain features in type 1 diabetes. Study findings and constraints: Type 1 diabetes patients showed a moderate but significant shortening of TCRB CDR3s in all four CD4+ subsets.

No cognate antigen is known for these TCRs. All of the isolated RNA was reverse transcribed, so expressed TCRB transcripts were sequenced. Only in-frame clones appear in the TCRdb table, and some are missing; sequencing was by immunoSEQ multiplex PCR. The data show roughly 340,000 clones, over 9.5% seen once. Sequenced material: naive CD4+ T cells from blood. The receptors originated from a woman aged 18-29 years with type 1 diabetes.

There are a few counts of this clone. This chain connects TRBV2 to TRBJ2-2; 10 nucleotides line up with TRBD1. CDR1 SNHLY and CDR2 FYNNEI come from the germline V gene. The CDR3 is made up of 16 amino acids. Trimming at V came to 6 bases and at J to 5 bases, leaving 9 bases not matched to a gene. CDR3 region: CASRTGGPRSTGELFF. The DNA for the CDR3 is TGTGCCAGCAGGACAGGGGGCCCAAGGAGTACCGGGGAGCTGTTTTTT.

This clone was counted between two and nine times. The chain combines TRBV18 with TRBJ1-5; 8 bases line up with TRBD1. Trimming at V came to 5 bases and at J to 5 bases, leaving 8 bases not matched to a gene. The CDR3 has 15 residues. Looked up from germline, CDR1 is KGHSH and CDR2 is LQKENI. CDR3: CASSSGQGGHQPQHF. In nucleotides, the CDR3 is TGTGCCAGCTCATCCGGACAGGGAGGCCATCAGCCCCAGCATTTT.

This clone showed up just a few times. The sample has other DNA sequences that encode this CDR3 too. This chain joins TRBV9 and TRBJ2-5; TRBD2 is a possible D gene (6 bases). Trimming pared 3 bases from V and 4 bases from J, leaving 16 bases between. This CDR3 comprises 15 residues. Germline CDR1 is SGDLS and CDR2 is YYNGEE. The CDR3 coding sequence is TGTGCCAGCAGCGCCCCAGCGGGCGTAGGAGAGACCCAGTACTTC. This sequence encodes CASSAPAGVGETQYF.

The rearrangement uses TRBV19 and TRBJ2-7, with 10 bases matching TRBD2. The CDR3 contains 15 residues. Per the germline V gene, CDR1 is LNHDA and CDR2 is SQIVND (reference sequence). Trimming removed 7 bases from V and 2 bases from J; junction bases left unmatched: 8. As DNA, the CDR3 is TGTGCCAGTAAGCCTAGCGGGAGAACTACCTACGAGCAGTACTTC. This encodes CASKPSGRTTYEQYF.